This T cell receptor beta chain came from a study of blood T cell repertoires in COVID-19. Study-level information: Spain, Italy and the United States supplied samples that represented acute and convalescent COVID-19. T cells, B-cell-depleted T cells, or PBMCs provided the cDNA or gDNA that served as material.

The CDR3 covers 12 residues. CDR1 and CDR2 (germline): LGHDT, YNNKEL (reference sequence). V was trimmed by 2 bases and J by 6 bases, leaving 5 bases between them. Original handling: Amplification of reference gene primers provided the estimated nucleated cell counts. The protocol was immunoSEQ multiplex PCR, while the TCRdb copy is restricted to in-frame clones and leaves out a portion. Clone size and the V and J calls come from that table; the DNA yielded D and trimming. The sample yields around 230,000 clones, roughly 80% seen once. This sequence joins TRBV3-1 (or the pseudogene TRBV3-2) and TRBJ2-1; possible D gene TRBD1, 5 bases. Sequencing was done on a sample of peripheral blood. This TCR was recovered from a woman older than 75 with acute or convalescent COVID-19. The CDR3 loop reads CASSQRGNEQFF. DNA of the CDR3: TGTGCCAGCAGCCAAAGGGGCAATGAGCAGTTCTTC.